One sample yielded the 30 T cell receptor beta chains listed below, sequenced in a study of early T cells in non-severe SARS-CoV-2 infection. TCRdb reanalysed the 5' RACE reads using MiXCR and keeps one entry per CDR3 protein. Here the sample spans under 65,000 distinct CDR3 sequences, less than 15% being singletons. Sequenced material: whole blood, taken at baseline. These receptors were collected from an adult who was a healthcare worker with PCR-confirmed SARS-CoV-2 infection or an uninfected control (not recorded which).

As DNA, the CDR3 is TGTGCCAGCAGCCCACCCGGGGGGGCCTCAACCTACAATGAGCAGTTCTTC. This translates into CASSPPGGASTYNEQFF. The chain recombines TRBV12-3 or TRBV12-4 with TRBJ2-1; the match to TRBD2 covers 8 bases. This CDR3 region has 17 residues. J lost 2 bases, V lost 6 bases, and 12 bases had no gene match.

This clonotype was detected ten times or more. The V gene is TRBV7-3, the J gene TRBJ2-3, with 12 positions matching TRBD2. Germline CDR1 and CDR2: SGHTA and FQGTGA. This CDR3 contains 15 residues. V shed 2 bases, J shed 4 bases, and the junction held 1 base outside the gene matches. This CDR3 reads CASSLLAGGPDTQYF. For the CDR3, the DNA is TGTGCCAGCAGCTTACTAGCGGGAGGGCCAGATACGCAGTATTTT.

The chain is built from TRBV7-9 and TRBJ1-1; D uncertain. The CDR3 runs 12 residues. V lost 5 bases and J lost 8, with 12 bases in between. Germline V CDR1 and CDR2: SEHNR, FQNEAQ (reference sequence). For the CDR3, the DNA is TGTGCCAGCAGCCAGGACCGGAGAGAAGCTTTCTTT. Translated, it gives CASSQDRREAFF.

This clonotype has just a few counts. The chain uses TRBV19 and TRBJ1-5, with 8 positions matching TRBD1. J was trimmed by 4 bases and V by 8 bases; bases with no gene match: 10. Germline V gives CDR1 LNHDA, CDR2 SQIVND (reference sequence). CDR3 size: 15 residues. This CDR3 is CASGWTGITNQPQHF. The CDR3 bases are TGTGCCAGTGGATGGACAGGGATCACAAATCAGCCCCAGCATTTT.

The chain couples TRBV20-1 to TRBJ2-1, with 8 bases identical to TRBD2. The CDR3 runs 15 residues. Trimming removed 2 bases from V and 10 bases from J; junction bases left unmatched: 13. The V gene's germline CDR1 is DFQATT and CDR2 SNEGSKA (reference sequence). CDR3 sequence: CSARRRVSGRSEQFF. The CDR3 DNA sequence: TGCAGTGCTAGAAGAAGGGTAAGCGGGAGAAGCGAGCAGTTCTTC.

Only a few counts were recorded for this clonotype. The chain combines TRBV3-1 with TRBJ2-1; 10 nucleotides agree with TRBD2. This CDR3 contains 16 residues. Looked up from germline, CDR1 is LGHDT and CDR2 is YNNKEL (reference sequence). The junction had 7 bases not matched to a gene; V was cut back by 4 bases and J by 4 bases. The CDR3 DNA reads TGTGCCAGCAGCCCGTCTAGCGGGAGTGCATACAATGAGCAGTTCTTC. Encoded protein: CASSPSSGSAYNEQFF.

This clonotype has just a few counts. The rearrangement uses TRBV11-2 and TRBJ1-3; 9 bases map to TRBD1. The CDR3 has 16 amino acids. Per the germline V gene, CDR1 is SGHAT and CDR2 is FQNNGV. The trim removed 5 bases at V and 1 base at J, leaving 6 bases unmatched. In nucleotides, the CDR3 is TGTGCCAGCAGCCCGGGACAGGGAGTTTCTGGAAACACCATATATTTT. Translation gives CASSPGQGVSGNTIYF.

This sequence joins TRBV6-5 and TRBJ2-7; no clear D. V was cut by 4 bases and J by 6 bases, with 13 bases left in between. The CDR3 loop spans 13 amino acids. CDR1 and CDR2 (germline): MNHEY, SVGAGI. The CDR3 protein is CASSSVITSEQYF. CDR3 nucleotides: TGTGCCAGCAGTTCCGTAATCACAAGCGAGCAGTACTTC.

This sequence joins TRBV7-9 and TRBJ2-7; 8 nucleotides align to TRBD2. This CDR3 region has 15 residues. The germline gives CDR1 SEHNR, CDR2 FQNEAQ (reference sequence). The trim removed 6 bases at V and 2 bases at J, leaving 9 bases unmatched. CDR3 protein: CASRLSTSGTYEQYF. DNA for the CDR3: TGTGCCAGCAGACTGAGTACTAGCGGTACCTACGAGCAGTACTTC.

J is TRBJ2-1 and V is TRBV10-3, with 14 positions matching TRBD2. The CDR3 contains 18 residues. J was trimmed by 7 bases and V by 2 bases; bases with no gene match: 10. The germline V gene has CDR1 ENHRY and CDR2 SYGVKD. The DNA for the CDR3 is TGTGCCATCAGTGAGATCGGGACTAGCGGGAGAGGGAGGAATGAGCAGTTCTTC. This gives the protein CAISEIGTSGRGRNEQFF.

The chain combines TRBV12-3 or TRBV12-4 with TRBJ2-3, with D perhaps matching TRBD2 (6 bases). The CDR3 runs to 14 residues. V was pared by 9 bases and J by 5 bases, with 18 bases between. This chain's CDR3 is CASLGEAGGDTQYF. The CDR3 bases are TGTGCCAGTCTTGGGGAGGCCGGAGGAGATACGCAGTATTTT.

The rearrangement links TRBV28 to TRBJ2-5; 7 nucleotides align to TRBD1. The CDR3 loop spans 13 amino acids. Germline V CDR1 and CDR2: MDHEN, SYDVKM. V lost 6 bases and J lost 5; bases outside the gene matches: 6. This CDR3 is CASSGQVKETQYF. The CDR3 DNA sequence: TGTGCCAGCAGCGGACAGGTGAAGGAGACCCAGTACTTC.

This clonotype was counted between two and nine times. CDR3 sequence (DNA): TGCAGTGCTAGTATTAACCCCACTGAAGCTTTCTTT. Translated: CSASINPTEAFF. The chain couples TRBV20-1 to TRBJ1-1; D is uncertain. This CDR3 has 12 amino acids. CDR1 and CDR2 from the germline V gene are DFQATT and SNEGSKA (reference sequence). Trimming stripped 3 bases from V and 4 bases from J, with 9 bases between.

A few counts support this clonotype. This sequence joins TRBV7-2 and TRBJ1-1; 9 bases agree with TRBD1. Germline V CDR1 and CDR2: SGHTA, FQGNSA. The CDR3 contains 14 residues. The trim removed 1 base at V and 4 bases at J, leaving 1 base unmatched. The CDR3 nucleotides are TGTGCCAGCAGCTTAGAGGGACAGGGCACTGAAGCTTTCTTT. Its translation: CASSLEGQGTEAFF.

This clonotype was observed many times. This rearrangement joins TRBV11-3 to TRBJ2-7; D tentatively fits TRBD1 or TRBD2 (6 bases each). CDR3 size: 15 residues. CDR1 is SGHNT, CDR2 YENEEA, per germline. V shed 5 bases and J shed 7 bases, with 21 bases lying between them. The CDR3 reads CASSPPGQGTREQYF. The CDR3 DNA reads as TGTGCCAGCAGCCCCCCAGGGCAGGGGACTCGGGAGCAGTACTTC.

At least ten counts were recorded for this clonotype. The gene calls are TRBV4-1 and TRBJ1-6, with D uncertain. V was shortened by 0 bases and J by 10 bases, with 10 bases between the two germline ends. The germline gives CDR1 MGHRA, CDR2 YSYEKL. The length of the CDR3 is 14 residues. The CDR3 nucleotides are TGCGCCAGCAGCCAAGACAGGTTCGGATCACCCCTCCACTTT. Translating it yields CASSQDRFGSPLHF.

The chain has TRBV9 and TRBJ1-2, with TRBD1 as a possible D gene (5 bases). The CDR3 totals 14 residues. Deletions cut 0 bases from V and 8 bases from J, with 14 bases between. CDR1 is SGDLS and CDR2 is YYNGEE in the germline V gene. CDR3 in DNA: TGTGCCAGCAGCGTAGCTGGGGGATTGGGAGGCTACACCTTC. Its protein product is CASSVAGGLGGYTF.

V gene TRBV11-2 combines with J gene TRBJ2-6, with a possible D match to TRBD2 (5 bases). V lost 3 bases and J lost 0, with 12 bases in between. CDR1 SGHAT and CDR2 FQNNGV come from the germline V gene. The CDR3 spans 17 residues. CDR3 sequence (DNA): TGTGCCAGCAGCTTGCGGGCCCACATCTCTGGGGCCAACGTCCTGACTTTC. Amino acid sequence: CASSLRAHISGANVLTF.

The J gene is TRBJ1-4, the V gene TRBV7-2, with TRBD1 as a possible D gene (5 bases). The CDR3 loop spans 14 amino acids. V lost 5 bases, J lost 5 bases, and 12 bases lay in between. The germline CDR1 and CDR2 sequences are SGHTA and FQGNSA. Here the CDR3 reads CASSLNPGNEKLFF. The CDR3 DNA is TGTGCCAGCAGCCTGAATCCAGGGAATGAAAAACTGTTTTTT.

This clonotype was seen more than once but under ten times. This chain joins TRBV18 and TRBJ1-1; D not certain. In germline, CDR1 is KGHSH, CDR2 LQKENI. The CDR3 is 13 residues long. Trimming pared 1 base from V and 2 bases from J, leaving 5 bases between. The CDR3 sequence: CASSPRGNTEAFF. CDR3 sequence (DNA): TGTGCCAGCTCACCACGGGGTAACACTGAAGCTTTCTTT. The complete variable domain, with remaining parts taken from reference TRBV18 and TRBJ1-1, reads NAGVMQNPRHLVRRRGQEARLRCSPMKGHSHVYWYRQLPEEGLKFMVYLQKENIIDESGMPKERFSAEFPKEGPSILRIQQVVRGDSAAYFCASSPRGNTEAFFGQGTRLTVV.

This clonotype was counted a few times. The J gene is TRBJ1-5, the V gene TRBV7-9; D gene uncertain. The CDR3 loop spans 14 amino acids. V was pared by 5 bases and J by 2 bases, with 10 bases between. Germline lookup yields CDR1 SEHNR and CDR2 FQNEAQ (reference sequence). CDR3 loop: CASSRTDRNQPQHF. The CDR3 region has the DNA TGTGCCAGCAGCCGGACGGACCGCAATCAGCCCCAGCATTTT.

This clonotype showed up many times. The chain is built from TRBV7-2 and TRBJ1-2; 10 bases match TRBD1. V lost 1 base to trimming and J lost 5 bases; unmatched junction nucleotides: 4. CDR1 and CDR2 (germline): SGHTA, FQGNSA. The CDR3 runs 15 residues. The CDR3, as DNA: TGTGCCAGCAGCTTAGAGACAGGGGGCTGGTATGGCTACACCTTC. Translating it yields CASSLETGGWYGYTF. The variable domain in full, with the rest retrieved from reference TRBV7-2 and TRBJ1-2, is GAGVSQSPSNKVTEKGKDVELRCDPISGHTALYWYRQSLGQGLEFLIYFQGNSAPDKSGLPSDRFSAERTGGSVSTLTIQRTQQEDSAVYLCASSLETGGWYGYTFGSGTRLTVV.

The gene calls are TRBV5-5 and TRBJ2-2; D gene ambiguous. The CDR3 contains 14 residues. Germline CDR1 and CDR2: SGHKS and YYEKEE (reference sequence). Trimming removed 2 bases from V and 7 bases from J, with 12 bases in between. CDR3 sequence reads: CASSFLGYGGELFF. CDR3 nucleotide sequence: TGTGCCAGCAGCTTCCTCGGGTACGGCGGGGAGCTGTTTTTT.

The chain links TRBV11-2 to TRBJ2-3; 8 nucleotides line up with TRBD2. V dropped 3 bases and J dropped 3; count of bases not matched to a gene: 2. The CDR3 covers 14 residues. Looked up from germline, CDR1 is SGHAT and CDR2 is FQNNGV. This CDR3 is CASSLRLATDTQYF. The CDR3 DNA sequence: TGTGCCAGCAGCTTGCGACTAGCGACAGATACGCAGTATTTT.

This clonotype was detected a few times. This chain links TRBV3-1 with TRBJ2-2, with D perhaps matching TRBD2 (5 bases). CDR3 length: 15 amino acids. Germline V gene data show CDR1 as LGHDT and CDR2 as YNNKEL (reference sequence). Trimming pared 1 base from V and 4 bases from J, leaving 10 bases between. The CDR3, as DNA: TGTGCCAGCAGCCAAGTAACGGGATTCACCGGGGAGCTGTTTTTT. Its protein is CASSQVTGFTGELFF.

This clonotype has ten or more counts. The chain employs TRBV16 and TRBJ1-4; D not resolved. The CDR3 runs to 15 residues. CDR1 KGHSY and CDR2 FQNENV come from the germline V gene. The V end was cut by 4 bases, the J end by 0 bases, with 9 bases between. The CDR3 DNA follows: TGTGCCAGCAGCCCTACAAGAGCAACTAATGAAAAACTGTTTTTT. Its translation: CASSPTRATNEKLFF.

The sample holds a few counts of this clonotype. This chain uses TRBV25-1 with TRBJ2-7; TRBD1 matches at 7 bases. The CDR3 extends over 15 amino acids. V shed 2 bases and J 5 bases; nucleotides not matched to a gene: 9. Per the germline V gene, CDR1 is MGHDK and CDR2 is SYGVNS. CDR3 loop: CASSEGDSYPDEQYF. In DNA, the CDR3 is TGTGCCAGCAGTGAAGGGGACAGTTACCCCGACGAGCAGTACTTC.

This clonotype was recorded many times. The chain links TRBV7-6 to TRBJ2-5, with D unresolved. CDR3 length: 14 amino acids. Germline V gene data show CDR1 as SGHVS and CDR2 as FNYEAQ. The V end lost 1 base, the J end lost 1 base, and 7 bases lay between the germline ends. The CDR3 DNA reads TGTGCCAGCAGCTTAGTGGCGGTCCAAGAGACCCAGTACTTC. As protein: CASSLVAVQETQYF.

This chain links TRBV4-1 with TRBJ2-2; a possible D gene is TRBD2 (6 bases). Trimming removed 0 bases from V and 0 bases from J, with 11 bases in between. This CDR3 is 17 amino acids long. Germline V lookup: CDR1 MGHRA, CDR2 YSYEKL. The CDR3 sequence is CASSQDPRGANTGELFF. In DNA, the CDR3 is TGCGCCAGCAGCCAAGATCCGCGGGGAGCGAACACCGGGGAGCTGTTTTTT.

The V call is TRBV12-5, the J call TRBJ2-1; D is unresolved. The germline gives CDR1 LGHNT, CDR2 FRNRAP. The V and J ends lost 0 bases and 8 bases respectively, with 5 bases between them. This CDR3 region has 12 residues. CDR3 coding DNA: TGTGCTAGTGGTTTGGTACCCTATGAGCAGTTCTTC. This codes for CASGLVPYEQFF.